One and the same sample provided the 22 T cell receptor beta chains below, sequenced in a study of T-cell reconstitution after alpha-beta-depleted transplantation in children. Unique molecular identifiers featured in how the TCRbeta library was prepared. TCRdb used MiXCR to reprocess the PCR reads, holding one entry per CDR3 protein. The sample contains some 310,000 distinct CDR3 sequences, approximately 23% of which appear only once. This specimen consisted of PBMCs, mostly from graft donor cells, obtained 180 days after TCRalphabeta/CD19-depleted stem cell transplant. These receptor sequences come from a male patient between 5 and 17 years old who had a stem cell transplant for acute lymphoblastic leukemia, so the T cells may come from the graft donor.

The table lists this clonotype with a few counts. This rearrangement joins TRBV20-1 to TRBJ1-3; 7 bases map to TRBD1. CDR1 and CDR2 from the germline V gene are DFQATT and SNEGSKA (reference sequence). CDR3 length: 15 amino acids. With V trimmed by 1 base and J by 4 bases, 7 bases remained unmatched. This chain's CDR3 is CSARGLPGQGNTIYF. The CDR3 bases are TGCAGTGCTAGAGGGCTACCGGGACAGGGAAACACCATATATTTT.

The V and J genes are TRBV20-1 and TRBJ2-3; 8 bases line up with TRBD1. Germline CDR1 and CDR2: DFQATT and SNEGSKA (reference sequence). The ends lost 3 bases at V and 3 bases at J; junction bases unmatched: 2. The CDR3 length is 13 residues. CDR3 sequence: CSASQGATDTQYF. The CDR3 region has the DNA TGCAGTGCTAGCCAGGGGGCAACAGATACGCAGTATTTT.

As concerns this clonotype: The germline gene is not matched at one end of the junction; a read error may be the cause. The CDR3: CTSSEGLSGTLYF. CDR3 nucleotide sequence: TGTACCAGCAGTGAAGGTCTATCAGGGACCCTGTACTTC. The V gene is TRBV6-1, the J gene TRBJ2-5, with D perhaps matching TRBD1 or TRBD2 (5 bases each). The CDR3 is 13 residues long. Germline V gene data show CDR1 as MNHNS and CDR2 as SASEGT.

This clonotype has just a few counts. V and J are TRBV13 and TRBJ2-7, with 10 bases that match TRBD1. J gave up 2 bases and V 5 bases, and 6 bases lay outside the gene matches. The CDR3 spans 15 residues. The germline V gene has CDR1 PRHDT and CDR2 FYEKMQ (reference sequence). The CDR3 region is CASSHRDRGAYEQYF. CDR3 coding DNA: TGTGCCAGCAGCCACCGGGACAGGGGAGCCTACGAGCAGTACTTC.

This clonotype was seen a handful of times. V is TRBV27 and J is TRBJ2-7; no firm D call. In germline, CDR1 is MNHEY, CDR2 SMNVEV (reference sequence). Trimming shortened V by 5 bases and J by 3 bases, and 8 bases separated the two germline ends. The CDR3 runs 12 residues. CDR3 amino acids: CASSALGYEQYF. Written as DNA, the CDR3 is TGTGCCAGCAGTGCCCTAGGCTACGAGCAGTACTTC.

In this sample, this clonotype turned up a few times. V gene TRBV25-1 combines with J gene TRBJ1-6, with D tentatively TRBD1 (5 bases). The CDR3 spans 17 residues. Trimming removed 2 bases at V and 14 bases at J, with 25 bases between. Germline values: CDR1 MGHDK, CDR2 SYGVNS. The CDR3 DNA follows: TGTGCCAGCAGTGAAGTGGGGGGGAATACAACGGCGCTTACCCTCCACTTT. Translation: CASSEVGGNTTALTLHF.

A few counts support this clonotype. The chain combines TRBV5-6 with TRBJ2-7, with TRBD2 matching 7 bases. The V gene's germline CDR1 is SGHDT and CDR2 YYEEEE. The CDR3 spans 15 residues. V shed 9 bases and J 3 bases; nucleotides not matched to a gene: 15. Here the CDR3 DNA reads TGTGCCACCCCAAGGTGGGAGGGCTTTGACTACGAGCAGTACTTC. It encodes CATPRWEGFDYEQYF.

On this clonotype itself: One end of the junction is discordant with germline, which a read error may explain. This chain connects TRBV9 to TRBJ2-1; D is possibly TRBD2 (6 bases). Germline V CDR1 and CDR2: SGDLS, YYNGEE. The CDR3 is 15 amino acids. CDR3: CASSPRLVSNNEQFF. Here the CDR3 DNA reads TGTGCCAGCAGCCCCCGACTAGTCTCCAACAATGAGCAGTTCTTC.

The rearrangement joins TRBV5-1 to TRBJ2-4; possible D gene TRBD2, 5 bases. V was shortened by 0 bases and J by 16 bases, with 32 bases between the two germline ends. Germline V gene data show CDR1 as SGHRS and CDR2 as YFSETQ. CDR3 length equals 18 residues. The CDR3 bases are TGCGCCAGCAGCTTGGAGGTCGGGGTAGAGGGTATTAAAAAACATCAATACTTC. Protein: CASSLEVGVEGIKKHQYF. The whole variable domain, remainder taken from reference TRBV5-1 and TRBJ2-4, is KAGVTQTPRYLIKTRGQQVTLSCSPISGHRSVSWYQQTPGQGLQFLFEYFSETQRNKGNFPGRFSGRQFSNSRSEMNVSTLELGDSALYLCASSLEVGVEGIKKHQYFGAGTRLSVL.

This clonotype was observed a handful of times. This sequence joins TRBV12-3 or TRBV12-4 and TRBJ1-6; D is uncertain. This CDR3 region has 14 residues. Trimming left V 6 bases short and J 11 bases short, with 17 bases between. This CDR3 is CASSFRVNRAPLHF. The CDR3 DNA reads TGTGCCAGCAGCTTCCGGGTAAATAGGGCACCCCTCCACTTT.

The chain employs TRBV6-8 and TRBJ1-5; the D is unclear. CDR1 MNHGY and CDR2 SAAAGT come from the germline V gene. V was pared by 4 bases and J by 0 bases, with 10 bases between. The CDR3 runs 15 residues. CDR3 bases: TGTGCCAGCAGTTCCAGTAGTGATAGCAATCAGCCCCAGCATTTT. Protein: CASSSSSDSNQPQHF.

This CDR3 reads CASSLRASGTNEQFF. The CDR3 bases are TGTGCCAGCAGCTTAAGAGCGAGCGGAACCAATGAGCAGTTCTTC. This chain joins TRBV7-8 and TRBJ2-1; a weak D match, TRBD2 (5 bases). The V end lost 2 bases, the J end lost 6 bases, and 14 bases lay between the germline ends. This CDR3 spans 15 amino acids. The V gene's germline CDR1 is SGHVS and CDR2 FQNEAQ.

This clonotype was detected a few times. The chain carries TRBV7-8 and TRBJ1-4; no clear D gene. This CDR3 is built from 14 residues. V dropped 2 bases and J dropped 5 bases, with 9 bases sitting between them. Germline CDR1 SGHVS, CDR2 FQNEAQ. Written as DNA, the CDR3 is TGTGCCAGCAGCTTACGGACGGTCAATGAAAAACTGTTTTTT. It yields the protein CASSLRTVNEKLFF.

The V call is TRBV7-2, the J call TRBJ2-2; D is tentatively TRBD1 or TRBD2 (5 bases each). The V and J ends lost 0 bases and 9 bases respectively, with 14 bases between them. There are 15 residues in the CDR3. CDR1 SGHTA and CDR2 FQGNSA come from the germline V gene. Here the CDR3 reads CASSLAGTPGRELFF. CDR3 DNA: TGTGCCAGCAGCTTAGCAGGGACCCCCGGGAGGGAGCTGTTTTTT.

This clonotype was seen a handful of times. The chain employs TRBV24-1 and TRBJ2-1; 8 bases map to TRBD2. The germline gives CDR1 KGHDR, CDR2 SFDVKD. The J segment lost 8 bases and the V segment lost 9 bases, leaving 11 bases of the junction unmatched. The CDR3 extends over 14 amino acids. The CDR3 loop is CATQRERPGDEQFF. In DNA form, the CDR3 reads TGTGCCACCCAGCGGGAGCGTCCGGGAGATGAGCAGTTCTTC.

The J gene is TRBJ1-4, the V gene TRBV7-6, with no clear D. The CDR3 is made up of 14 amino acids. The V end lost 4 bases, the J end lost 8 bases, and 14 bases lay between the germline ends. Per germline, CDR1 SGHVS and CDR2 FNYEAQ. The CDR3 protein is CASSSRAHSEKLFF. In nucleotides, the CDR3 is TGTGCCAGCAGCTCCCGGGCCCACTCAGAAAAACTGTTTTTT.

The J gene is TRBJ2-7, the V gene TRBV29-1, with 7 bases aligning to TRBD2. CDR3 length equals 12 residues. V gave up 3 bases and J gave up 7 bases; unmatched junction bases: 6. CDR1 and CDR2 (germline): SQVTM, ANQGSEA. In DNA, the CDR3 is TGCAGCGTTGAGGCGGGAGTCGGGGAGCAGTACTTC. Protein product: CSVEAGVGEQYF.

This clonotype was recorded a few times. CDR3: CASRGEGHLFF. CDR3 bases: TGTGCCAGCAGGGGCGAGGGACATCTGTTCTTC. The gene calls are TRBV6-1 and TRBJ2-1; D perhaps matches TRBD1 (6 bases). V was clipped by 6 bases and J by 15 bases, with 15 bases between them. Per germline, CDR1 MNHNS and CDR2 SASEGT. The CDR3 runs to 11 residues.

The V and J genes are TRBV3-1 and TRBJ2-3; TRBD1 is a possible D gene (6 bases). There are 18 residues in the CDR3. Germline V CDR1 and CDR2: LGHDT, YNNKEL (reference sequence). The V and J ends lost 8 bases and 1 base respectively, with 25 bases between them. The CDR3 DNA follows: TGTGCCAGCGGACCAAGGCCCTGGGGGCCAGGGGGCACAGATACGCAGTATTTT. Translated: CASGPRPWGPGGTDTQYF.

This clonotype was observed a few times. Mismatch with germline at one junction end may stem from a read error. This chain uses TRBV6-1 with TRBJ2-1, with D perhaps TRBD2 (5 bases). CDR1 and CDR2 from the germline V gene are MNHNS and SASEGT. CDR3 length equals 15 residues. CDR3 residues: CASSAAASSYNEQFF. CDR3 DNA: TGTGCCAGCAGTGCGGCAGCTAGCTCCTACAACGAGCAGTTCTTC.

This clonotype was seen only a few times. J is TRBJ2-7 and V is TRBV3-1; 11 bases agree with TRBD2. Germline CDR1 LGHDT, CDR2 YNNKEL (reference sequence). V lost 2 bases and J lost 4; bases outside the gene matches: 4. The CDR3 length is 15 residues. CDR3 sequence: CASSQLTSGSYEQYF. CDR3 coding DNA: TGTGCCAGCAGCCAATTAACTAGCGGGAGTTACGAGCAGTACTTC.

The CDR3 DNA reads TGCAGCGTTGCGGCGCGGGAGAGAATGTACAATGAGCAGTTCTTC. Amino acids: CSVAARERMYNEQFF. V gene TRBV29-1 combines with J gene TRBJ2-1, with TRBD2 identical over 7 bases. This CDR3 comprises 15 residues. J was trimmed by 4 bases and V by 4 bases; bases with no gene match: 10. Germline-derived CDR1 and CDR2 are SQVTM and ANQGSEA.